Sequencing of this T cell receptor beta chain was carried out in a study of regulatory dendritic cells for organ transplantation. The study, taken as a whole, reports: Memory CD8+ clonal expansion seemed more limited with regulatory than mature dendritic cells. The most alloreactive TCR clonotypes were found in resting memory CD8+ cells. Memory T cells were less diverse than naive, with memory CD8+ most oligoclonal.

Comment on this clone: The antigen is unknown.

Memory T cells were CD45RO+, naive were CD45RA+, sorted by FACS. The germline CDR1 and CDR2 sequences are SEHNR and FQNEAQ (reference sequence). V dropped 5 bases and J dropped 8; count of bases not matched to a gene: 8. The CDR3 contains 15 residues. The assay was immunoSEQ multiplex PCR, and TCRdb's table has in-frame clones only and misses some. The sample has 35,000 to 45,000 clones, over 80% seen once. V usage is TRBV7-9 and J usage is TRBJ2-1; 11 bases agree with TRBD1. Sequenced material: naive CD8+ T cells from blood. Described subset: CD45RA+ naive T cells. The clonotype comes from a human donor in good health. CDR3 protein: CASSTRTGGMDEQFF. The CDR3 bases are TGTGCCAGCAGCACCAGGACAGGGGGCATGGATGAGCAGTTCTTC.